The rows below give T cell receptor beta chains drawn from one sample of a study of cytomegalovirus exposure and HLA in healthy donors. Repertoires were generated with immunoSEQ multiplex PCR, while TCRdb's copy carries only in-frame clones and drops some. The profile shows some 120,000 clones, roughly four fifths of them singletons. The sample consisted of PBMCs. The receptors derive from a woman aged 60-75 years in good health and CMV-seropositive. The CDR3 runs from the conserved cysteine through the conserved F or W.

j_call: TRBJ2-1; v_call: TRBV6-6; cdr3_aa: CASSQGLAGTDNEQFF
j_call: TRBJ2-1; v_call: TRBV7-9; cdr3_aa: CASSGRVKAGDPFEQFF
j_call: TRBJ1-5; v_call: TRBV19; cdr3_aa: CASTTGNSNQPQHF
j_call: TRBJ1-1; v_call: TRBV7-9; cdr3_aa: CASSRSDTINTEAFF
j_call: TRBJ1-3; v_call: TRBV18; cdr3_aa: CASSPFDSSSGDTIYF
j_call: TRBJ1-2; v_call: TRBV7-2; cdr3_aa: CASSYLGGDYGYTF
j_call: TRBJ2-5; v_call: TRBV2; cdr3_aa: CASSDRRLGKETQYF
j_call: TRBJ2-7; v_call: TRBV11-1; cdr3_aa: CASTTDTSYEQYF
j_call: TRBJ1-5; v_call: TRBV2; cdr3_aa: CASSRQPNQPQHF
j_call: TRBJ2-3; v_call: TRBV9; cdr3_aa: CASSKTGGDYTQYF
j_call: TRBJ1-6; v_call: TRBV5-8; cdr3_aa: CASSSRTGAKENSPLHF
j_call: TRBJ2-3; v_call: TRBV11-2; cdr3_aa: CASSPTGPGDTQYF
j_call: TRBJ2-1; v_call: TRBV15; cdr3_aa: CATSRPGSSYNEQFF
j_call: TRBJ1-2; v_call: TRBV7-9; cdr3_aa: CASSLGAGAGDDYGYTF
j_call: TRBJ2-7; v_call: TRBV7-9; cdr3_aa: CASSLEGQNYEQYF
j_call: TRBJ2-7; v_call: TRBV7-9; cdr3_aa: CASSLFFAGGREQYF
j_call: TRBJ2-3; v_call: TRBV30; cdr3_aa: CAWSVYASGYRDTQYF
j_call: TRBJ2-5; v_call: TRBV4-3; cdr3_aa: CASSQDSWSGTQYF
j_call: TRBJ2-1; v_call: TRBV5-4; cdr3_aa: CASSHWGGSGSYNEQFF
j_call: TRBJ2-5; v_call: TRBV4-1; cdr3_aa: CASSRGLIETQYF
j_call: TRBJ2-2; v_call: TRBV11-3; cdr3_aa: CASSARVANTGELFF
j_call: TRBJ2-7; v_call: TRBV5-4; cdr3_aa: CASSKGLAGGKYEQYF
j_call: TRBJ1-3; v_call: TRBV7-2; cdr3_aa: CASSPTAGFSGNTIYF
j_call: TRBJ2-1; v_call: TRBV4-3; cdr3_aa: CASSPGTSGVQEQFF
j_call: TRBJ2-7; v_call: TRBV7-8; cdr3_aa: CASSFGAGYEQYF
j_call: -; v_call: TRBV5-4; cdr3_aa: CASSPGLTSNYEQYF
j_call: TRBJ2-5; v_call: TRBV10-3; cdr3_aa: CAISEGLEPETQYF
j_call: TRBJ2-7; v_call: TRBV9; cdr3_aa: CASSVGSGTPYEQYF
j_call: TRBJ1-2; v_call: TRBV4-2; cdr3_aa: CASSQDRGDNYGYTF
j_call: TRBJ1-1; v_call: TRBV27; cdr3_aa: CASSYRENTEAFF
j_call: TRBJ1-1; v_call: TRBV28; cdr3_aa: CASSGEGTAHRNTEAFF
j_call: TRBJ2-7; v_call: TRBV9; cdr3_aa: CASSVGPSGRASYEQYF
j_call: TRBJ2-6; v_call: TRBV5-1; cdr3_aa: CASSLRGTGANVLTF
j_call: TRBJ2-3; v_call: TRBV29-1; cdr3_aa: CSVEVPREGTDTQYF
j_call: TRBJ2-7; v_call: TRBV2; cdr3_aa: CASKRTSGEQYF
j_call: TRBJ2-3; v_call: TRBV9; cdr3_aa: CASIRAGGWADTQYF
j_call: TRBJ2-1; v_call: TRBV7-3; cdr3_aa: CASSSGLAGVNEQFF